This note documents a single T cell receptor beta chain sequence. This CDR3 has 17 residues. Germline V gene lookup returns CDR1 PRHDT and CDR2 FYEKMQ (reference sequence). V trimming: 1 base; J trimming: 9 bases; junction bases outside the gene matches: 11. The sample is drawn from a study of blood T cell repertoires in COVID-19. Background on the study: T cells, B-cell-depleted T cells, or PBMCs provided the cDNA or gDNA that served as material.

In the original workflow: Estimation of nucleated cell counts relied on the amplification of reference gene primers. Assay: immunoSEQ multiplex PCR; the TCRdb copy retains only in-frame clones and omits some. The D gene and trimming were derived from the DNA, and the V and J assignments and clone size from that table. The repertoire holds under 250,000 clones, with more than 65% as singletons. The V gene is TRBV13, the J gene TRBJ2-1; 11 bases line up with TRBD2. Sequences were obtained from peripheral blood. This clonotype was obtained from a man aged 50-60 years with active or convalescent COVID-19. The CDR3 loop reads CASSLVRLAGRMSEQFF. As DNA, the CDR3 is TGTGCCAGCAGCTTAGTGCGACTAGCGGGAAGAATGAGTGAGCAGTTCTTC.